Described below is a single T cell receptor beta chain sequence and its context. The sample belongs to a study of blood T cell repertoires in COVID-19. Here immunoSEQ multiplex PCR was the method, and the copy in TCRdb shows in-frame clones only, minus some. In the table there are around 250,000 clones, 86% of which are singletons. The CDR3 is 12 amino acids. CDR1 and CDR2 from the germline V gene are SEHNR and FQNEAQ (reference sequence). The germline V and J ends were trimmed by 1 base and 5 bases, with 6 bases remaining between them. The material sequenced was peripheral blood. This chain joins TRBV7-9 and TRBJ2-7; no definite D call. This clonotype was obtained from a man younger than 35 with active or convalescent COVID-19. The CDR3 loop reads CASSLDLDEQYF. CDR3 nucleotide sequence: TGTGCCAGCAGCTTAGATTTAGACGAGCAGTACTTC.